Reported below is one TCR beta chain. The sample originates from a study of blood T cell repertoires in COVID-19. Overall study context: Samples of COVID-19 (acute and convalescent) were obtained from the United States, Italy and Spain.

Trimming cost V 0 bases and J 2 bases, with 11 bases left between them. Germline-derived CDR1 and CDR2 are SGDLS and YYNGEE. This CDR3 contains 15 residues. Methods used by the authors: Amplifying reference gene primers gave estimates of nucleated cell counts. Libraries were prepared by immunoSEQ multiplex PCR; TCRdb keeps only in-frame clonotypes and omits some of them. Clone size and the V and J calls come from that table; the DNA yielded D and trimming. The sample carries some 340,000 clones, around four fifths recorded once. The receptor was derived from a man under 40 with active or convalescent COVID-19. Material: peripheral blood. The gene calls are TRBV9 and TRBJ1-2, with D maybe TRBD1 (5 bases). The CDR3 region has the DNA TGTGCCAGCAGCGTAGCTCCGGGGGGAAACTATGGCTACACCTTC. Translated, it gives CASSVAPGGNYGYTF.